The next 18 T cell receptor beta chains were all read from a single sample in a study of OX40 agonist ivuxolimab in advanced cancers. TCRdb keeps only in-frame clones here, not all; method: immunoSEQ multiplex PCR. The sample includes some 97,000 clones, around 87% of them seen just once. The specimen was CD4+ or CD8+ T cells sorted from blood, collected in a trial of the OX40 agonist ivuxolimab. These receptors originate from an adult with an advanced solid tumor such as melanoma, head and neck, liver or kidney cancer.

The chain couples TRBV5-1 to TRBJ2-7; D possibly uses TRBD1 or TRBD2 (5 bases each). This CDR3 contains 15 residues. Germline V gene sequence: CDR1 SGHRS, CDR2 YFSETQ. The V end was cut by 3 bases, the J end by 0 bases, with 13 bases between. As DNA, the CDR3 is TGCGCCAGCAGCTCCACTCTTGGGGGCTCCTACGAGCAGTACTTC. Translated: CASSSTLGGSYEQYF.

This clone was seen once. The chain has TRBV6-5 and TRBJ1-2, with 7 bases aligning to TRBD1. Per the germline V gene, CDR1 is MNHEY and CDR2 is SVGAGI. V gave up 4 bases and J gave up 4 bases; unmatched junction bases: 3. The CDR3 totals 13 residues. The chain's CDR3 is CASSFGQAYGYTF. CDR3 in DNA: TGTGCCAGCAGTTTTGGACAGGCCTATGGCTACACCTTC.

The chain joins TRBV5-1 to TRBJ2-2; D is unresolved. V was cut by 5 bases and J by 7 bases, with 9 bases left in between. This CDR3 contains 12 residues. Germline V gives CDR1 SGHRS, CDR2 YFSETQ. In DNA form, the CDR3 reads TGCGCCAGCAGAGTTGGTCGCGGGGAGCTGTTTTTT. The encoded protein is CASRVGRGELFF.

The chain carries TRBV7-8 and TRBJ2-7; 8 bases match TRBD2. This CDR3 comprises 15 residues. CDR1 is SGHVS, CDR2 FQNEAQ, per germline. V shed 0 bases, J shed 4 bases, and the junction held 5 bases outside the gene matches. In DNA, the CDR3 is TGTGCCAGCAGCTTAGCCCCTAGCGGGCCATACGAGCAGTACTTC. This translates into CASSLAPSGPYEQYF.

The chain's CDR3 is CASSLPVGTEVVQYF. The CDR3 bases are TGTGCCAGCAGCCTACCTGTGGGGACAGAGGTCGTCCAGTACTTC. The chain is built from TRBV5-4 and TRBJ2-5; 7 bases are a match to TRBD1. CDR1 and CDR2 (germline): SGHNT, YYREEE (reference sequence). This CDR3 has 15 residues. J lost 10 bases, V lost 4 bases, and 16 bases had no gene match.

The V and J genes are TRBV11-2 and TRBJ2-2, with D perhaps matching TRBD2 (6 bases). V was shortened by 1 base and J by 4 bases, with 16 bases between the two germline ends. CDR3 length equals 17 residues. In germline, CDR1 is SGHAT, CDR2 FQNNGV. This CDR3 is CASSLVRAGLVTGELFF. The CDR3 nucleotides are TGTGCCAGCAGCTTAGTTAGGGCGGGGCTAGTCACCGGGGAGCTGTTTTTT.

The CDR3, as DNA: TGTGCCAGCAGCTTGGCATTTAAGGGGGCGAGCACTGAAGCTTTCTTT. Amino acids: CASSLAFKGASTEAFF. This sequence joins TRBV5-4 and TRBJ1-1; 7 bases match TRBD1. The V segment lost 0 bases and the J segment 4 bases; nucleotides outside the gene matches: 9. The CDR3 has 16 residues. Germline-derived CDR1 and CDR2 are SGHNT and YYREEE (reference sequence).

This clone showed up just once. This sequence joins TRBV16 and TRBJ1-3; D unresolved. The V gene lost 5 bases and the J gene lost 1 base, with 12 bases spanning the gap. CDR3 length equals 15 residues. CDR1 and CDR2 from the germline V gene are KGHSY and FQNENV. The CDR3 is CASSIMAGSGNTIYF. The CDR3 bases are TGTGCCAGCAGCATAATGGCGGGTTCTGGAAACACCATATATTTT.

The CDR3 DNA follows: TGTGCCAGCAGCCAAGATAGCGGCACAGATACGCAGTATTTT. Its protein is CASSQDSGTDTQYF. The chain joins TRBV4-2 to TRBJ2-3, with D perhaps matching TRBD2 (5 bases). The CDR3 contains 14 residues. V was pared by 0 bases and J by 1 base, with 5 bases between. Germline-derived CDR1 and CDR2 are LGHNA and YNFKEQ.

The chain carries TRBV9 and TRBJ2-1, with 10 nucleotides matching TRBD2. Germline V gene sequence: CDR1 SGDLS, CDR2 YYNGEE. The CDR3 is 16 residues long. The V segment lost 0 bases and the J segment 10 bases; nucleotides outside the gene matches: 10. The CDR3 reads CASSVVSGRAVGEQFF. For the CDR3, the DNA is TGTGCCAGCAGCGTAGTGAGCGGGAGGGCCGTGGGAGAGCAGTTCTTC.

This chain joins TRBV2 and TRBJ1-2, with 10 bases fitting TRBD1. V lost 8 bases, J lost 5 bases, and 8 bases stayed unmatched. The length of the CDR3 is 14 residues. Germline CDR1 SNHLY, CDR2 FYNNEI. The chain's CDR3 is CASVLRTGGYGYTF. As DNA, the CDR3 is TGTGCCAGCGTCCTGAGGACAGGGGGATATGGCTACACCTTC.

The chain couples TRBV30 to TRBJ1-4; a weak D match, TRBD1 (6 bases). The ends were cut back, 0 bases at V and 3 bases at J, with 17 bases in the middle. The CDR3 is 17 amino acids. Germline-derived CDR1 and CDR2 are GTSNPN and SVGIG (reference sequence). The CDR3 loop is CAWSVQTQGFANEKLFF. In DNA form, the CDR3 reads TGTGCCTGGAGTGTACAAACCCAGGGGTTTGCTAATGAAAAACTGTTTTTT.

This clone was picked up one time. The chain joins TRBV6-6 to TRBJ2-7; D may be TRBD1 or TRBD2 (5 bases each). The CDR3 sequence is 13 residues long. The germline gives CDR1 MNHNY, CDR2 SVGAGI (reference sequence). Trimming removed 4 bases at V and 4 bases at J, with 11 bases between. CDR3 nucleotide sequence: TGTGCCAGCAGTTCCGGGACCCTATACGAGCAGTACTTC. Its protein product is CASSSGTLYEQYF.

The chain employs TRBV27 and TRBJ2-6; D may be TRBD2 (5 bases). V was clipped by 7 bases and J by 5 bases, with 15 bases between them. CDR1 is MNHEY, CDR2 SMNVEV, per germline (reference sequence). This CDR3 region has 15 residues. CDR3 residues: CASTQPGERANVLTF. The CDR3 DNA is TGTGCCAGCACTCAACCCGGGGAGAGGGCCAACGTCCTGACTTTC. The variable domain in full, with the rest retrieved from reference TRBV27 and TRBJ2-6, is EAQVTQNPRYLITVTGKKLTVTCSQNMNHEYMSWYRQDPGLGLRQIYYSMNVEVTDKGDVPEGYKVSRKEKRNFPLILESPSPNQTSLYFCASTQPGERANVLTFGAGSRLTVL.

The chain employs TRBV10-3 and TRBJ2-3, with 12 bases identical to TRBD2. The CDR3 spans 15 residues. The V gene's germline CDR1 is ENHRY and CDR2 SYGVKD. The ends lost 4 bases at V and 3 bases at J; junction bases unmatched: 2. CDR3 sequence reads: CAISVGLAGTDTQYF. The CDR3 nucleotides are TGTGCCATCAGTGTGGGACTAGCGGGTACAGATACGCAGTATTTT.

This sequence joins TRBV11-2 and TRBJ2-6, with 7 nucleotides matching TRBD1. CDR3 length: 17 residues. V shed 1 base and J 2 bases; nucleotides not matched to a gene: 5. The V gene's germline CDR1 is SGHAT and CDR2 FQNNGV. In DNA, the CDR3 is TGTGCCAGCAGCTTAGGACAGGGCACAGCTGGGGCCAACGTCCTGACTTTC. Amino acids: CASSLGQGTAGANVLTF. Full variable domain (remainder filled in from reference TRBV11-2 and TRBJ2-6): EAGVAQSPRYKIIEKRQSVAFWCNPISGHATLYWYQQILGQGPKLLIQFQNNGVVDDSQLPKDRFSAERLKGVDSTLKIQPAKLEDSAVYLCASSLGQGTAGANVLTFGAGSRLTVL.

The CDR3 region is CASSLGPSSYEQYF. CDR3 nucleotides: TGTGCCAGCAGCTTAGGGCCGAGCTCCTACGAGCAGTACTTC. The chain uses TRBV11-3 and TRBJ2-7; D not certain. Germline V gives CDR1 SGHNT, CDR2 YENEEA. With 1 base removed from V and 0 bases from J, the gap between germline ends came to 7 bases. The CDR3 is made up of 14 amino acids.

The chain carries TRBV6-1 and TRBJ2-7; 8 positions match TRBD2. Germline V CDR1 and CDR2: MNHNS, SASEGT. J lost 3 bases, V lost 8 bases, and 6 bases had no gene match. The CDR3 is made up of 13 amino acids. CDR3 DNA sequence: TGTGCCAGCTTAAGGACTAGCAGCTACGAGCAGTACTTC. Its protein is CASLRTSSYEQYF.